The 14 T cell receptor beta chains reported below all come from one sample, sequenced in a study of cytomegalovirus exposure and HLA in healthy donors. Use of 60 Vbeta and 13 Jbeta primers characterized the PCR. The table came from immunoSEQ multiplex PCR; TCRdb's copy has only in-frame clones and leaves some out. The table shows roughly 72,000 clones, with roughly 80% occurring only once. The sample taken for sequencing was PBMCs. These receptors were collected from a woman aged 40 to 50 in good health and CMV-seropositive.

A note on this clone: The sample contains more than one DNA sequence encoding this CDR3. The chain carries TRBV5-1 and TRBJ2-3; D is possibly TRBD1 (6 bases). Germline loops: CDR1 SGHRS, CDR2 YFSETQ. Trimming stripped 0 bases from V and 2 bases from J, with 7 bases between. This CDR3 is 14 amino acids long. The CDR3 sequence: CASSLGTATDTQYF. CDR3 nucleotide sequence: TGCGCCAGCAGCTTGGGGACAGCCACAGATACGCAGTATTTT.

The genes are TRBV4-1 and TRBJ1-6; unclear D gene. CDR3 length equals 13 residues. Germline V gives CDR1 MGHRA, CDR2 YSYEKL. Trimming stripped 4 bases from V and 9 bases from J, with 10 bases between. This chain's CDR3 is CASSLMGPSPLHF. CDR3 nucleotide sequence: TGCGCCAGCAGCCTTATGGGCCCTTCACCCCTCCACTTT.

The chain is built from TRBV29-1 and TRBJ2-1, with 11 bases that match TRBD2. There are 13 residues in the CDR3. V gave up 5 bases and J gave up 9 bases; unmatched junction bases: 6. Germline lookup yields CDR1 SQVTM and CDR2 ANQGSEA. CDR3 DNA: TGCAGCGTTCCCGGGACTAGCGGAGCTGAGCAGTTCTTC. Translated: CSVPGTSGAEQFF.

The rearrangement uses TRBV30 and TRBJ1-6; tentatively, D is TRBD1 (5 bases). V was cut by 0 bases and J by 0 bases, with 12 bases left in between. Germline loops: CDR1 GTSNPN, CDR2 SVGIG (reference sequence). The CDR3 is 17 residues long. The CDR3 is CAWSVMAGRSYNSPLHF. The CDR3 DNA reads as TGTGCCTGGAGTGTAATGGCAGGGCGCTCCTATAATTCACCCCTCCACTTT.

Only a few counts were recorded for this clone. The CDR3 DNA reads TGTGCCAGCAGCTTAGATACTAGCGGACTCTACGAGCAGTACTTC. Protein: CASSLDTSGLYEQYF. The chain is built from TRBV7-9 and TRBJ2-7; 8 bases map to TRBD2. CDR3 length: 15 residues. Germline V gene lookup returns CDR1 SEHNR and CDR2 FQNEAQ (reference sequence). V shed 1 base, J shed 3 bases, and the junction held 5 bases outside the gene matches.

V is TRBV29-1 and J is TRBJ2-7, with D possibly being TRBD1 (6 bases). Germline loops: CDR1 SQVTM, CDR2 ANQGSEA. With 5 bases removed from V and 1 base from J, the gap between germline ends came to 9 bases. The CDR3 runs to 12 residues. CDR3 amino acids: CSVFDRSYEQYF. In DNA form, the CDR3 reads TGCAGCGTTTTTGACAGGTCCTACGAGCAGTACTTC.

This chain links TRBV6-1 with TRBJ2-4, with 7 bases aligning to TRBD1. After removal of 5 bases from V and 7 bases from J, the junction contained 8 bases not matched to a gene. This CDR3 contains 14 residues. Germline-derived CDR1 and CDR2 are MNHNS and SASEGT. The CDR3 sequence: CASSRQGSGNIQYF. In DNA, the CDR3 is TGTGCCAGCAGTCGACAGGGTAGTGGGAACATTCAGTACTTC.

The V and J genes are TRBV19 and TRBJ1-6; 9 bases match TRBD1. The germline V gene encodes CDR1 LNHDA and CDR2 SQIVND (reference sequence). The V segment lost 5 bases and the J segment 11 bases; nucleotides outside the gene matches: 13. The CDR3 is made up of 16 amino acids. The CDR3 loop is CASSPAFGTGRAPLHF. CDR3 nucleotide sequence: TGTGCCAGTAGTCCCGCGTTCGGGACAGGGCGGGCACCCCTCCACTTT.

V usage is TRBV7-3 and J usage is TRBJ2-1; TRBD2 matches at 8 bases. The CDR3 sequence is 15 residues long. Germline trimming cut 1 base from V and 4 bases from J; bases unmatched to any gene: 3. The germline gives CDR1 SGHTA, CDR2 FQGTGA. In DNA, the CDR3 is TGTGCCAGCAGCTTAAAGCGGGGGCCGTACAATGAGCAGTTCTTC. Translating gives CASSLKRGPYNEQFF.

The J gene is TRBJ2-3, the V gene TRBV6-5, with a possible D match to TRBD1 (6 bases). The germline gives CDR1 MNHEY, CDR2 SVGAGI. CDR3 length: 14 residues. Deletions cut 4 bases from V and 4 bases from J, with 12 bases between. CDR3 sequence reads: CASSLQGRADTQYF. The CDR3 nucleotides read TGTGCCAGCAGTTTACAGGGCAGAGCAGATACGCAGTATTTT.

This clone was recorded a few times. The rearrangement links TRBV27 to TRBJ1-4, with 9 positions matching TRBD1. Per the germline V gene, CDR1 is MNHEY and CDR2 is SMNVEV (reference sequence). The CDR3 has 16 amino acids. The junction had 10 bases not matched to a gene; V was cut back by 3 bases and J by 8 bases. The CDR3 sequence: CASSFRTGAVPEKLFF. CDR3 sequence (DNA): TGTGCCAGCAGTTTTCGGACAGGGGCAGTACCCGAAAAACTGTTTTTT.

CDR3 in amino acids: CASSYWTGVAGELFF. The CDR3 DNA follows: TGTGCCAGCAGTTACTGGACAGGGGTGGCCGGGGAGCTGTTTTTT. This rearrangement joins TRBV6-6 to TRBJ2-2, with 9 positions matching TRBD1. The CDR3 is 15 residues long. The germline V gene encodes CDR1 MNHNY and CDR2 SVGAGI (reference sequence). J gave up 6 bases and V 1 base, and 3 bases lay outside the gene matches.

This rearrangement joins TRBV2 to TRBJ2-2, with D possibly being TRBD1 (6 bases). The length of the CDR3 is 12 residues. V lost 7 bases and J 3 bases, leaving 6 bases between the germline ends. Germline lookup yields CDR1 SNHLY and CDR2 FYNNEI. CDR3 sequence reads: CASTGDTGELFF. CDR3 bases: TGTGCCAGCACAGGGGACACCGGGGAGCTGTTTTTT.

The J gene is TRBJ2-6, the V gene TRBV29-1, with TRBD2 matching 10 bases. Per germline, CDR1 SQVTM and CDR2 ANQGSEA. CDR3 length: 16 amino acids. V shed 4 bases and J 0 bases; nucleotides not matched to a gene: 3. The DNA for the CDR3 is TGCAGCGTTGGATCTAGCGGGGGCTCTGGGGCCAACGTCCTGACTTTC. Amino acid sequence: CSVGSSGGSGANVLTF.